This paragraph covers one T cell receptor beta chain sequence. The data originate from a study of blood T cell repertoires in COVID-19. Clones were read by immunoSEQ multiplex PCR, and TCRdb kept only the in-frame ones, dropping some. The sample consists of about 130,000 clones, approximately 81% of them appearing once. The CDR3 is 17 residues long. The germline V gene encodes CDR1 SGHRS and CDR2 YFSETQ. Trimming pared 0 bases from V and 1 base from J, leaving 17 bases between. The genes are TRBV5-1 and TRBJ2-7; D remains unclear. This sequence was found in a middle-aged man with active or convalescent COVID-19. Sequenced material: peripheral blood. CDR3 bases: TGCGCCAGCAGCTTGGCCGGGTCAGCTACTGGGTCCTACGAGCAGTACTTC. This encodes CASSLAGSATGSYEQYF.